This T cell receptor (beta chain) derives from a study of blood T cells in healthy people across ages (dated by TCRdb to the mid-2010s). Background on the whole study: In model experiments, template switching captured roughly one uniquely barcoded TCR beta cDNA molecule for every two T cells. The study measured age-related changes in TCR beta repertoire diversity using deep sequencing normalized with unique cDNA molecular identifiers. Four age groups were formed from the donors: young (average about 16 years), middle-aged (approximately 40), aged (about 68) and long-lived (less than 85). To avoid experimental bias, donors of different ages were distributed randomly across sequencing lanes. For two donors (one aged 18 to 30 and one aged 80 or older), the study analyzed two additional independent replicas of 1 million unique cDNA reads from the same blood draw.

Paper-wide results and their limitations: The CMV infection status of donors was not known, potentially confounding age-related changes in expanded clonotypes. Observed TCR beta diversity correlated strongly with the percentage of naive T cells measured by flow cytometry. Total diversity estimates from one million sequenced T cells were considered lower bounds and underestimates. Since profiling was done on bulk unsorted PBMCs, naive and antigen-experienced compartments could not be conclusively compared. Compared with the aged group, the long-lived group had more naive CD4+ T cells, fewer expanded clones and increased TCR diversity, a pattern suggesting age selection. As age increased, observed TCR beta diversity per million T cells dropped in a roughly linear way, and a significant reduction was already evident by age roughly 36.

Library creation used 5' RACE. Instrument on record: Illumina HiSeq 2500. A second PCR of roughly 7 to 11 cycles was run with a J-beta primer mix and a sample-barcoded 5' primer. A template-switch 5' adaptor carrying 12 random nucleotides introduced a unique molecular identifier onto each TCR beta cDNA molecule. Each sample yielded at least 2.5 million CDR3-containing paired-end reads. First-strand cDNA was synthesized from all RNA with the Mint cDNA synthesis kit, primed by a TRBC-specific oligonucleotide. Following uracil-DNA glycosylase treatment, all cDNA underwent a first 18-cycle PCR with the universal primers M1SS and BC2_uni_R. As for how the authors treated the data: For normalization, 1 million high-quality reads were randomly selected from each sample, with every read carrying a distinct molecular identifier. Instead of being binned into consensus sequences, reads that shared molecular identifiers were thrown out. CDR3 identification, clonotype clustering and error correction used MiTCR with a Q25 quality threshold and the strictest error-elimination algorithm. A nonparametric unseen species model with Euler transformation was used to estimate a lower bound on total TCR beta diversity. TCRdb reran the public reads through fastp at Q25 and MiXCR, keeping productive beta chains. Rows with a matching CDR3 protein are joined into one entry that keeps the most common DNA and genes. The V and J calls and clone size are TCRdb's, not the authors'. This sample has hundreds of thousands of distinct CDR3 sequences in its table, and under 45% of those were observed once. The biggest ten clones account for about a fifth of the sample.

As for this clonotype: Its antigen is currently not known. Nothing much larger sits one base from this clone, and base qualities are not available.

From its cysteine to its phenylalanine, the CDR3 spans 19 amino acids. Only CDR3 DNA remains: 57 bases, in frame from the first base. Per the germline V gene (reference sequence), SEHNR is the CDR1 and FQNEAQ is the CDR2. Germline trimming: 1 base from V, 2 bases from J; junction bases outside gene matches: 9. The 35 to 40 donors, aged about 6 to 90 years, were systemically healthy Caucasian individuals from Russia. Each donor gave about 9.8 milliliters of peripheral blood, drawn into EDTA-treated Vacutainer tubes. Ficoll-Paque density-gradient centrifugation was used to isolate PBMCs, with at least 6 million per sample. Trizol reagent was used to extract total RNA from PBMCs, with at least 6 micrograms per sample. Naive CD45RAhigh/CD27high T cell percentages were measured by flow cytometry on a PBMC aliquot from every donor.

The sample consisted of blood. This TCR was recovered from a man between 60 and 75 years old in good health. Here the chain combines TRBV7-9 and TRBJ2-1, with 12 bases matching TRBD1. The DNA reads as follows: TGTGCCAGCAGCTTAGAGGGATCGGGACAGGGGGCCACCTACAATGAGCAGTTCTTC. Translated, this is CASSLEGSGQGATYNEQFF.